The 10 T cell receptor beta chains below come from one sample, sequenced in a study of Ad26.COV2.S vaccination and SARS-CoV-2 variants. Sequencing used immunoSEQ multiplex PCR; TCRdb keeps in-frame clones, though not all of them. The data hold roughly 300,000 clones, with roughly 90% observed a single time. The treatment denotes: 15 to 20 received Ad26.COV2.S at low or high dose, single or two shots; about 5 received placebo; per-sample allocation not given. Sampling took place 63 days after the first vaccine or placebo injection. The starting material was peripheral blood, obtained in a trial of Ad26.COV2.S vaccine versus placebo. These TCRs come from a person between 18 and 65 years old who received the Ad26.COV2.S COVID-19 vaccine or a placebo.

V usage is TRBV27 and J usage is TRBJ2-1, with unresolved D. There are 17 residues in the CDR3. Trimming took 7 bases from V and 0 from J, leaving 19 bases between them. Germline V gene lookup returns CDR1 MNHEY and CDR2 SMNVEV (reference sequence). The CDR3 sequence is CASTSAPGKNSYNEQFF. In DNA, the CDR3 is TGTGCCAGCACTTCCGCCCCCGGTAAAAACTCCTACAATGAGCAGTTCTTC.

V usage is TRBV30 and J usage is TRBJ1-6; TRBD1 aligns across 11 bases. Per germline, CDR1 GTSNPN and CDR2 SVGIG (reference sequence). The V segment lost 4 bases and the J segment 7 bases; nucleotides outside the gene matches: 9. The CDR3 length is 16 residues. The CDR3 region is CAWNLRTGGWNSPLHF. CDR3 DNA sequence: TGTGCCTGGAACCTTAGGACAGGGGGCTGGAATTCACCCCTCCACTTT.

The J gene is TRBJ1-5, the V gene TRBV30, with 7 bases identical to TRBD1. The CDR3 sequence is 14 residues long. J lost 6 bases, V lost 2 bases, and 7 bases had no gene match. Germline CDR1 GTSNPN, CDR2 SVGIG (reference sequence). The CDR3 DNA reads TGTGCCTGGAGTAGGGGGCGCAGGGGTCAGCCCCAGCATTTT. This gives the protein CAWSRGRRGQPQHF.

This clone was observed once. The genes are TRBV7-2 and TRBJ2-5; D uncertain. Germline CDR1 is SGHTA and CDR2 is FQGNSA. There are 13 residues in the CDR3. V was trimmed by 6 bases and J by 1 base, leaving 9 bases between them. In DNA, the CDR3 is TGTGCCAGCAGTCCCGGGTTCCAAGAGACCCAGTACTTC. This sequence encodes CASSPGFQETQYF.

J is TRBJ1-2 and V is TRBV7-2; D not resolved. The CDR3 sequence is 14 residues long. Germline V gene sequence: CDR1 SGHTA, CDR2 FQGNSA. V lost 5 bases, J lost 3 bases, and 13 bases lay in between. The CDR3 bases are TGTGCCAGCAGCCACGGTAGGATGGACTATGGCTACACCTTC. Translating it yields CASSHGRMDYGYTF.

A remark on this clone: Other nucleotide sequences from this sample produce the same CDR3. The chain couples TRBV9 to TRBJ1-1; TRBD1 is a possible D gene (6 bases). Germline V gene data show CDR1 as SGDLS and CDR2 as YYNGEE. V lost 3 bases and J lost 4, with 7 bases in between. This CDR3 comprises 12 residues. CDR3 sequence: CASSATGTEAFF. The CDR3 region has the DNA TGTGCCAGCAGCGCGACAGGCACTGAAGCTTTCTTT.

V gene TRBV4-2 combines with J gene TRBJ1-2; tentative D call: TRBD1 (5 bases). CDR3 size: 16 residues. Germline V CDR1 and CDR2: LGHNA, YNFKEQ. V lost 0 bases and J lost 2, with 13 bases in between. The CDR3 sequence: CASSQDEGRVNYGYTF. CDR3 nucleotide sequence: TGTGCCAGCAGCCAAGATGAAGGCAGGGTGAACTATGGCTACACCTTC.

The chain carries TRBV19 and TRBJ1-5; D perhaps matches TRBD1 (5 bases). The CDR3 is 14 residues long. V shed 7 bases and J shed 7 bases, with 17 bases lying between them. Germline V gene sequence: CDR1 LNHDA, CDR2 SQIVND (reference sequence). CDR3 protein: CASTRDQGVQPQHF. CDR3 sequence (DNA): TGTGCCAGTACACGGGACCAAGGGGTACAGCCCCAGCATTTT.

The chain couples TRBV7-6 to TRBJ2-5; no clear D gene. Germline V gene lookup returns CDR1 SGHVS and CDR2 FNYEAQ. The V gene lost 5 bases and the J gene lost 2 bases, with 12 bases spanning the gap. CDR3 size: 14 residues. CDR3 amino acids: CASSLGRAQETQYF. The CDR3 bases are TGTGCCAGCAGCCTCGGACGAGCGCAAGAGACCCAGTACTTC.

The CDR3 sequence: CASSFGLNTEAFF. DNA for the CDR3: TGTGCCAGCAGTTTCGGACTGAACACTGAAGCTTTCTTT. This chain uses TRBV28 with TRBJ1-1; D unclear. The germline V gene encodes CDR1 MDHEN and CDR2 SYDVKM. This CDR3 comprises 13 residues. V lost 3 bases, J lost 0 bases, and 5 bases lay in between.